The 29 T cell receptor beta chains listed next were all sequenced from one sample in a study of control samples from healthy donors and cancer patients. Using immunoSEQ multiplex PCR, the repertoire was profiled, and TCRdb retains in-frame clones only, with some absent. Of around 85,000 clones listed, about 88% were seen once; the top ten hold about 7.6%. Sequences were obtained from blood. The receptors were gathered from a woman aged 60-70 years in good health.

The rearrangement uses TRBV11-3 and TRBJ2-1; 12 bases fit TRBD2. From germline, CDR1 is SGHNT and CDR2 YENEEA. CDR3 length: 16 amino acids. After removal of 5 bases from V and 3 bases from J, the junction contained 5 bases not matched to a gene. The CDR3 DNA sequence: TGTGCCAGCAGCCATCTAGCGGGGGGGATCTACAATGAGCAGTTCTTC. Its protein is CASSHLAGGIYNEQFF.

Worth noting for this clone: Germline and junction disagree at one end, which may indicate a read error. This sequence joins TRBV7-7 and TRBJ2-5, with 8 positions matching TRBD2. Germline CDR1 is SSHAT and CDR2 is FNYEAQ (reference sequence). The CDR3 runs 16 residues. The CDR3 DNA reads TGTGCTAGCAGCCCAGGACTTCGGGGGGGACAAGAGACCCAGTACTTC. This encodes CASSPGLRGGQETQYF.

The CDR3 region is CASSTTAYNEQFF. The CDR3 DNA reads TGCGCCAGCAGCACGACAGCTTACAATGAGCAGTTCTTC. V and J are TRBV10-2 and TRBJ2-1; D is perhaps TRBD1 (5 bases). There are 13 residues in the CDR3. Germline V gene lookup returns CDR1 WSHSY and CDR2 SAAADI. The V end was cut by 6 bases, the J end by 4 bases, with 10 bases between.

The chain recombines TRBV10-2 with TRBJ1-4; TRBD1 matches at 9 bases. With V trimmed by 2 bases and J by 7 bases, 5 bases remained unmatched. CDR3 length: 15 residues. Per germline, CDR1 WSHSY and CDR2 SAAADI. CDR3 in amino acids: CASSEGSTGGEKLFF. CDR3 coding DNA: TGCGCCAGCAGTGAGGGATCGACAGGGGGTGAAAAACTGTTTTTT.

The chain combines TRBV15 with TRBJ1-5; possibly TRBD1 for D (6 bases). Germline V gives CDR1 LNHNV, CDR2 YYDKDF (reference sequence). The V gene lost 7 bases and the J gene lost 9 bases, with 16 bases spanning the gap. This CDR3 comprises 13 residues. The CDR3 region has the DNA TGTGCCACCACCTACGGACAGCCAGGGCCCCAGCATTTT. Protein sequence: CATTYGQPGPQHF.

Details on this clone: This specimen includes other DNA sequences encoding the same CDR3. The chain recombines TRBV12-3 or TRBV12-4 with TRBJ2-3; D is unresolved. The CDR3 spans 12 residues. The germline V and J ends were trimmed by 1 base and 4 bases, with 3 bases remaining between them. This chain's CDR3 is CASSLGADTQYF. The DNA for the CDR3 is TGTGCCAGCAGTTTAGGGGCAGATACGCAGTATTTT.

This rearrangement joins TRBV5-1 to TRBJ1-2; a weak D match, TRBD1 (5 bases). CDR3 length: 16 amino acids. From germline, CDR1 is SGHRS and CDR2 YFSETQ. Trimming removed 4 bases at V and 8 bases at J, with 24 bases between. This CDR3 is CASSPGDGSGASGYTF. CDR3 nucleotide sequence: TGCGCCAGCAGCCCCGGGGACGGGTCAGGAGCCTCGGGCTACACCTTC.

The V call is TRBV9, the J call TRBJ1-3; a possible D gene is TRBD1 (5 bases). Germline lookup yields CDR1 SGDLS and CDR2 YYNGEE. Trimming took 0 bases from V and 2 from J, leaving 9 bases between them. The CDR3 is made up of 15 amino acids. The CDR3 sequence is CASSVGGRAGNTIYF. The CDR3, as DNA: TGTGCCAGCAGCGTAGGTGGCAGGGCTGGAAACACCATATATTTT.

This clone was counted once. The chain links TRBV5-6 to TRBJ1-2; TRBD1 matches at 9 bases. The CDR3 runs to 13 residues. Per the germline V gene, CDR1 is SGHDT and CDR2 is YYEEEE. J was trimmed by 6 bases and V by 4 bases; bases with no gene match: 4. CDR3 protein: CASSLRQGDGYTF. The CDR3 nucleotides read TGTGCCAGCAGCCTACGACAGGGGGATGGCTACACCTTC.

V gene TRBV18 combines with J gene TRBJ2-1; no reliable D call. The CDR3 covers 15 residues. Germline V gives CDR1 KGHSH, CDR2 LQKENI. Trimming pared 0 bases from V and 3 bases from J, leaving 9 bases between. The CDR3 DNA follows: TGTGCCAGCTCACCACCGGGTACAGTCTACAATGAGCAGTTCTTC. It codes for CASSPPGTVYNEQFF. The complete variable domain, with remaining parts taken from reference TRBV18 and TRBJ2-1, reads NAGVMQNPRHLVRRRGQEARLRCSPMKGHSHVYWYRQLPEEGLKFMVYLQKENIIDESGMPKERFSAEFPKEGPSILRIQQVVRGDSAAYFCASSPPGTVYNEQFFGPGTRLTVL.

The chain couples TRBV5-1 to TRBJ1-1; unclear D gene. The CDR3 covers 14 residues. Germline V lookup: CDR1 SGHRS, CDR2 YFSETQ. Trimming took 0 bases from V and 1 from J, leaving 7 bases between them. The CDR3 here is CASSLDPANTEAFF. The CDR3 DNA reads TGCGCCAGCAGCTTGGACCCAGCGAACACTGAAGCTTTCTTT.

This rearrangement joins TRBV6-2 or TRBV6-3 to TRBJ2-7, with D tentatively TRBD2 (6 bases). This CDR3 spans 13 amino acids. V was clipped by 5 bases and J by 4 bases, with 12 bases between them. Germline loops: CDR1 MNHEY, CDR2 SVGEGT. CDR3 DNA sequence: TGTGCCAGCAGTAGGGACTTGATTTACGAGCAGTACTTC. Translated, it gives CASSRDLIYEQYF.

The chain links TRBV7-6 to TRBJ1-1, with 10 bases fitting TRBD1. Per germline, CDR1 SGHVS and CDR2 FNYEAQ. The length of the CDR3 is 15 residues. The V gene end was trimmed by 5 bases and the J gene end by 2 bases; junction bases not matched to a gene: 5. For the CDR3, the DNA is TGTGCCAGCAGCCCCCGGACAGGGGGAAACACTGAAGCTTTCTTT. Protein sequence: CASSPRTGGNTEAFF.

V and J are TRBV5-1 and TRBJ2-1, with 9 positions matching TRBD2. The CDR3 spans 15 residues. J was trimmed by 8 bases and V by 2 bases; bases with no gene match: 8. Germline CDR1 SGHRS, CDR2 YFSETQ. CDR3 loop: CASSFLAGAPDEQFF. CDR3 coding DNA: TGCGCCAGCAGCTTCTTAGCGGGGGCTCCCGATGAGCAGTTCTTC.

The chain carries TRBV5-6 and TRBJ2-7, with 10 bases fitting TRBD2. Germline trimming cut 4 bases from V and 2 bases from J; bases unmatched to any gene: 6. The germline V gene has CDR1 SGHDT and CDR2 YYEEEE. The CDR3 contains 15 residues. CDR3 DNA sequence: TGTGCCAGCAGCCCGATAGCGGGGGGTACCTACGAGCAGTACTTC. Translating gives CASSPIAGGTYEQYF.

This clone appeared once. The V gene is TRBV6-2 or TRBV6-3, the J gene TRBJ2-2, with a possible D match to TRBD2 (5 bases). Trimming pared 2 bases from V and 3 bases from J, leaving 13 bases between. Germline assignment: CDR1 MNHEY and CDR2 SVGEGT. The CDR3 has 16 residues. CDR3 region: CASSYRGFLDTGELFF. CDR3 nucleotide sequence: TGTGCCAGCAGTTACCGAGGGTTCCTCGACACCGGGGAGCTGTTTTTT.

The J gene is TRBJ1-2, the V gene TRBV2; TRBD1 matches 7 bases. Germline V gene sequence: CDR1 SNHLY, CDR2 FYNNEI. The CDR3 spans 12 residues. V shed 10 bases and J 8 bases; nucleotides not matched to a gene: 10. The chain's CDR3 is CAIGGQGGGYTF. The CDR3 coding sequence is TGTGCCATAGGGGGGCAGGGGGGGGGCTACACCTTC.

The chain is built from TRBV19 and TRBJ1-1; 8 nucleotides agree with TRBD1. The CDR3 loop spans 14 amino acids. Trimming took 6 bases from V and 0 from J; bases not matched to a gene: 3. Germline V gene lookup returns CDR1 LNHDA and CDR2 SQIVND (reference sequence). CDR3 DNA: TGTGCCAGTAGCCGACAGGGGCTGAACACTGAAGCTTTCTTT. Its translation is CASSRQGLNTEAFF.

The chain is built from TRBV5-4 and TRBJ2-7, with D hard to call. CDR3 length equals 14 residues. Deletions cut 5 bases from V and 2 bases from J, with 14 bases between. In germline, CDR1 is SGHNT, CDR2 YYREEE (reference sequence). CDR3: CASSPGGTAYEQYF. DNA of the CDR3: TGTGCCAGCAGTCCTGGTGGAACAGCCTACGAGCAGTACTTC.

The chain joins TRBV5-1 to TRBJ2-1; D might be TRBD2 (5 bases). Trimming shortened V by 4 bases and J by 9 bases, and 17 bases separated the two germline ends. Germline V gene sequence: CDR1 SGHRS, CDR2 YFSETQ. The CDR3 consists of 14 residues. The CDR3 region is CASSPEALLSEQFF. In DNA form, the CDR3 reads TGCGCCAGCAGCCCGGAGGCACTTCTTAGTGAGCAGTTCTTC.

V is TRBV2 and J is TRBJ1-1; D is uncertain. The CDR3 loop spans 11 amino acids. V lost 6 bases and J lost 3, with 5 bases in between. Per the germline V gene, CDR1 is SNHLY and CDR2 is FYNNEI. The CDR3 nucleotides are TGTGCCAGCAGCGAGGACACTGAAGCTTTCTTT. Amino acids: CASSEDTEAFF.

The chain is built from TRBV19 and TRBJ2-2; 9 bases line up with TRBD1. From germline, CDR1 is LNHDA and CDR2 SQIVND (reference sequence). Losses at the gene ends were 6 bases for V and 7 bases for J; bases not matched to a gene: 12. There are 16 residues in the CDR3. The CDR3 DNA follows: TGTGCCAGTAGGCGCCCCGGGACAGGGTTTAGCGGGGAGCTGTTTTTT. Translating it yields CASRRPGTGFSGELFF. The full variable domain, its missing parts supplied by reference TRBV19 and TRBJ2-2, is DGGITQSPKYLFRKEGQNVTLSCEQNLNHDAMYWYRQDPGQGLRLIYYSQIVNDFQKGDIAEGYSVSREKKESFPLTVTSAQKNPTAFYLCASRRPGTGFSGELFFGEGSRLTVL.

The J gene is TRBJ2-1, the V gene TRBV5-1; D is unclear. Germline loops: CDR1 SGHRS, CDR2 YFSETQ. The CDR3 extends over 15 amino acids. V shed 0 bases and J shed 0 bases, with 7 bases lying between them. The CDR3 here is CASSLALSSYNEQFF. CDR3 coding DNA: TGCGCCAGCAGCTTGGCCCTGAGCTCCTACAATGAGCAGTTCTTC.

V and J are TRBV7-8 and TRBJ1-4, with no clear D. V was trimmed by 1 base and J by 7 bases, leaving 4 bases between them. The CDR3 sequence is 12 residues long. From germline, CDR1 is SGHVS and CDR2 FQNEAQ. The CDR3 nucleotides are TGTGCCAGCAGCTTAGGAGGTGAAAAACTGTTTTTT. Translation: CASSLGGEKLFF.

The chain is built from TRBV19 and TRBJ2-1; TRBD2 is a possible D gene (5 bases). Germline assignment: CDR1 LNHDA and CDR2 SQIVND (reference sequence). V lost 2 bases and J 12 bases, leaving 26 bases between the germline ends. This CDR3 region has 17 residues. The CDR3 nucleotides read TGTGCCAGTAGTATACTTTCATCAGCTGGGTCCCGGGAAGGGCAGTTCTTC. It encodes CASSILSSAGSREGQFF.

This sequence joins TRBV30 and TRBJ1-1, with D maybe TRBD1 (6 bases). CDR1 GTSNPN and CDR2 SVGIG come from the germline V gene (reference sequence). The CDR3 runs 14 residues. Trimming removed 2 bases from V and 0 bases from J, with 10 bases in between. As DNA, the CDR3 is TGTGCCTGGAGTATAGGACAGTTGAACACTGAAGCTTTCTTT. It encodes CAWSIGQLNTEAFF.

This clone appeared a single time. V gene TRBV6-5 combines with J gene TRBJ1-3, with D hard to call. The CDR3 sequence is 11 residues long. V was trimmed by 5 bases and J by 4 bases, leaving 3 bases between them. Germline V gene sequence: CDR1 MNHEY, CDR2 SVGAGI. CDR3 loop: CASSNGNTIYF. In DNA form, the CDR3 reads TGTGCCAGCAGTAACGGAAACACCATATATTTT.

The CDR3, as DNA: TGTGCCAGTAATGACCCAGGGGCGACTGGCTACACCTTC. This encodes CASNDPGATGYTF. This sequence joins TRBV19 and TRBJ1-2, with D possibly being TRBD1 (6 bases). The CDR3 totals 13 residues. Germline V gene lookup returns CDR1 LNHDA and CDR2 SQIVND (reference sequence). V was shortened by 7 bases and J by 7 bases, with 16 bases between the two germline ends.

The chain joins TRBV18 to TRBJ1-5; maybe TRBD1 (5 bases). Trimming shortened V by 1 base and J by 2 bases, and 9 bases separated the two germline ends. Germline values: CDR1 KGHSH, CDR2 LQKENI. This CDR3 has 15 amino acids. The CDR3 DNA reads as TGTGCCAGCTCACCACGCAGGGAGGGCAATCAGCCCCAGCATTTT. Translating gives CASSPRREGNQPQHF.